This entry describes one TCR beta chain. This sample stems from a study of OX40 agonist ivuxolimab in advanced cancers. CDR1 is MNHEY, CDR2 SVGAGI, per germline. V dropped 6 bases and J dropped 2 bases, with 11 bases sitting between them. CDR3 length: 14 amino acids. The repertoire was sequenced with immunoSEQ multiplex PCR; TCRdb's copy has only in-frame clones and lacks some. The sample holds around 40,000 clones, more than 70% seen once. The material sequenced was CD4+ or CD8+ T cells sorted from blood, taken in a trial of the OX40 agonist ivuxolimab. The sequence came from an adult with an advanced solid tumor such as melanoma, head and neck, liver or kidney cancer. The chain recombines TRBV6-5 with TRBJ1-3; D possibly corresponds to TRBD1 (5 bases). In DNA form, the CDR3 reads TGTGCCAGCAGCCAGGGTATCACTGGAAACACCATATATTTT. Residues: CASSQGITGNTIYF.